The 10 T cell receptor beta chains presented below share a single source sample, sequenced in a study of T-cell reconstitution after alpha-beta-depleted transplantation in children. For TCRbeta, the library was prepared with unique molecular identifiers. One entry per CDR3 protein, called by TCRdb with MiXCR from the PCR reads. The data show about 300,000 distinct CDR3 sequences, around 7.3% seen once. No antigen has been identified for these receptors. Study results and caveats: Once a year had passed after transplant, T-cell counts and diversity came mostly from newly produced T cells.

The starting material was peripheral blood, obtained 360 days after TCRalphabeta/CD19-depleted stem cell transplant. The receptors were gathered from a female patient between 2 and 15 years old who had a stem cell transplant for Fanconi anemia, so the T cells may come from the graft donor.

This clonotype was recorded many times. V gene TRBV12-3 or TRBV12-4 combines with J gene TRBJ2-4; a weak D match, TRBD1 (6 bases). V was cut by 6 bases and J by 3 bases, with 15 bases left in between. The CDR3 is made up of 15 amino acids. CDR3 nucleotides: TGTGCCAGCAGACGAACAGGGATCGGCAAAAACATTCAGTACTTC. This gives the protein CASRRTGIGKNIQYF.

This clonotype was seen many times. The V call is TRBV5-1, the J call TRBJ1-1, with TRBD1 matching 7 bases. The CDR3 has 13 amino acids. V was pared by 4 bases and J by 5 bases, with 5 bases of the junction left unmatched. Germline V gives CDR1 SGHRS, CDR2 YFSETQ. CDR3 in amino acids: CASSRTGYTEAFF. The CDR3 bases are TGCGCCAGCAGCCGGACAGGTTATACTGAAGCTTTCTTT.

Many counts were recorded for this clonotype. J is TRBJ2-7 and V is TRBV11-2; 7 bases match TRBD1. Trimming cost V 1 base and J 3 bases; bases outside gene matches: 6. Germline-derived CDR1 and CDR2 are SGHAT and FQNNGV. The CDR3 covers 15 residues. The CDR3 loop is CASSLGTGNYYEQYV. The CDR3, as DNA: TGTGCCAGCAGCTTAGGGACAGGCAATTACTACGAGCAGTACGTC.

Only a few counts were recorded for this clonotype. The chain recombines TRBV7-9 with TRBJ2-5, with TRBD1 as a possible D gene (6 bases). The CDR3 covers 14 residues. Germline assignment: CDR1 SEHNR and CDR2 FQNEAQ (reference sequence). V was trimmed by 1 base and J by 5 bases, leaving 11 bases between them. DNA of the CDR3: TGTGCCAGCAGCTTAGTTCAGGGGACGGAGACCCAGTACTTC. Its translation: CASSLVQGTETQYF.

This clonotype was seen at least ten times. The chain carries TRBV20-1 and TRBJ1-3, with D possibly matching TRBD1 (6 bases). Looked up from germline, CDR1 is DFQATT and CDR2 is SNEGSKA (reference sequence). Trimming shortened V by 6 bases and J by 4 bases, and 10 bases separated the two germline ends. The CDR3 is 12 amino acids. CDR3 loop: CSARDTGNTIYF. CDR3 nucleotide sequence: TGCAGTGCCCGGGACACGGGAAACACCATATATTTT.

The V call is TRBV12-3 or TRBV12-4, the J call TRBJ1-1, with no clear D. CDR3 length: 17 residues. V was clipped by 6 bases and J by 3 bases, with 23 bases between them. CDR3 sequence (DNA): TGTGCCAGCAGCCCGTTAGGGTCCCCTTTCTCCCACACTGAAGCTTTCTTT. As protein: CASSPLGSPFSHTEAFF.

V gene TRBV9 combines with J gene TRBJ1-3; D gene ambiguous. Germline V gives CDR1 SGDLS, CDR2 YYNGEE. Trimming shortened V by 0 bases and J by 6 bases, and 7 bases separated the two germline ends. The CDR3 is made up of 13 amino acids. The CDR3 is CASSVGEINTIYF. The CDR3 DNA follows: TGTGCCAGCAGCGTAGGAGAAATAAACACCATATATTTT.

This clonotype has only a few counts. The chain uses TRBV20-1 and TRBJ1-2; 7 positions match TRBD1. CDR3 length: 16 residues. The germline V gene has CDR1 DFQATT and CDR2 SNEGSKA (reference sequence). The junction had 8 bases not matched to a gene; V was cut back by 1 base and J by 0 bases. Here the CDR3 reads CSARVGTEPPNYGYTF. In nucleotides, the CDR3 is TGCAGTGCTAGAGTAGGGACAGAACCCCCTAACTATGGCTACACCTTC.

This clonotype was counted ten times or more. This chain uses TRBV5-1 with TRBJ2-5; D call uncertain. V was cut by 1 base and J by 5 bases, with 12 bases left in between. The CDR3 spans 14 residues. Germline lookup yields CDR1 SGHRS and CDR2 YFSETQ. The CDR3 region has the DNA TGCGCCAGCAGCTTGAAGCTGGGCAGGGAGACCCAGTACTTC. This gives the protein CASSLKLGRETQYF.

This clonotype appeared many times. CDR3 in DNA: TGCAGTGCTAGATGGGGGACGGAGACCCAGTACTTC. It codes for CSARWGTETQYF. The V call is TRBV20-1, the J call TRBJ2-5; D is tentatively TRBD1 or TRBD2 (5 bases each). Between the trimmed V and J ends, which lost 2 bases and 5 bases, there was a span of 9 bases. The CDR3 runs to 12 residues. Germline lookup yields CDR1 DFQATT and CDR2 SNEGSKA (reference sequence).